This T cell receptor beta chain was found in a study of shared clonotypes between healthy human individuals. Study conclusions and caveats: Sequencing depth was expected to influence donor clonotype sharing.

This clone showed up just once. Its specificity is not known. Measured with immunoSEQ multiplex PCR; TCRdb has only the in-frame clones, and not every one. The repertoire consists of about 1 million clones, with more than 65% occurring once and the leading ten covering roughly 1.5%. HIV-negative, healthy adults without recent acute infections or vaccinations were the donors. This clonotype was sampled from a man between 18 and 29 years old in good health. Sequenced: memory CD4+ T cells sorted from blood. Subset reported: CD45RA-negative fraction.

Here the CDR3 reads CASSIGTDERWGYTF. The CDR3 DNA is TGCGCCAGCAGCATCGGGACAGACGAGAGGTGGGGCTACACCTTC. The V and J genes are TRBV5-1 and TRBJ1-2, with 7 bases fitting TRBD1. This CDR3 comprises 15 residues. From germline, CDR1 is SGHRS and CDR2 YFSETQ. With 4 bases clipped from V and 8 bases from J, the junction kept 14 bases outside the gene matches.